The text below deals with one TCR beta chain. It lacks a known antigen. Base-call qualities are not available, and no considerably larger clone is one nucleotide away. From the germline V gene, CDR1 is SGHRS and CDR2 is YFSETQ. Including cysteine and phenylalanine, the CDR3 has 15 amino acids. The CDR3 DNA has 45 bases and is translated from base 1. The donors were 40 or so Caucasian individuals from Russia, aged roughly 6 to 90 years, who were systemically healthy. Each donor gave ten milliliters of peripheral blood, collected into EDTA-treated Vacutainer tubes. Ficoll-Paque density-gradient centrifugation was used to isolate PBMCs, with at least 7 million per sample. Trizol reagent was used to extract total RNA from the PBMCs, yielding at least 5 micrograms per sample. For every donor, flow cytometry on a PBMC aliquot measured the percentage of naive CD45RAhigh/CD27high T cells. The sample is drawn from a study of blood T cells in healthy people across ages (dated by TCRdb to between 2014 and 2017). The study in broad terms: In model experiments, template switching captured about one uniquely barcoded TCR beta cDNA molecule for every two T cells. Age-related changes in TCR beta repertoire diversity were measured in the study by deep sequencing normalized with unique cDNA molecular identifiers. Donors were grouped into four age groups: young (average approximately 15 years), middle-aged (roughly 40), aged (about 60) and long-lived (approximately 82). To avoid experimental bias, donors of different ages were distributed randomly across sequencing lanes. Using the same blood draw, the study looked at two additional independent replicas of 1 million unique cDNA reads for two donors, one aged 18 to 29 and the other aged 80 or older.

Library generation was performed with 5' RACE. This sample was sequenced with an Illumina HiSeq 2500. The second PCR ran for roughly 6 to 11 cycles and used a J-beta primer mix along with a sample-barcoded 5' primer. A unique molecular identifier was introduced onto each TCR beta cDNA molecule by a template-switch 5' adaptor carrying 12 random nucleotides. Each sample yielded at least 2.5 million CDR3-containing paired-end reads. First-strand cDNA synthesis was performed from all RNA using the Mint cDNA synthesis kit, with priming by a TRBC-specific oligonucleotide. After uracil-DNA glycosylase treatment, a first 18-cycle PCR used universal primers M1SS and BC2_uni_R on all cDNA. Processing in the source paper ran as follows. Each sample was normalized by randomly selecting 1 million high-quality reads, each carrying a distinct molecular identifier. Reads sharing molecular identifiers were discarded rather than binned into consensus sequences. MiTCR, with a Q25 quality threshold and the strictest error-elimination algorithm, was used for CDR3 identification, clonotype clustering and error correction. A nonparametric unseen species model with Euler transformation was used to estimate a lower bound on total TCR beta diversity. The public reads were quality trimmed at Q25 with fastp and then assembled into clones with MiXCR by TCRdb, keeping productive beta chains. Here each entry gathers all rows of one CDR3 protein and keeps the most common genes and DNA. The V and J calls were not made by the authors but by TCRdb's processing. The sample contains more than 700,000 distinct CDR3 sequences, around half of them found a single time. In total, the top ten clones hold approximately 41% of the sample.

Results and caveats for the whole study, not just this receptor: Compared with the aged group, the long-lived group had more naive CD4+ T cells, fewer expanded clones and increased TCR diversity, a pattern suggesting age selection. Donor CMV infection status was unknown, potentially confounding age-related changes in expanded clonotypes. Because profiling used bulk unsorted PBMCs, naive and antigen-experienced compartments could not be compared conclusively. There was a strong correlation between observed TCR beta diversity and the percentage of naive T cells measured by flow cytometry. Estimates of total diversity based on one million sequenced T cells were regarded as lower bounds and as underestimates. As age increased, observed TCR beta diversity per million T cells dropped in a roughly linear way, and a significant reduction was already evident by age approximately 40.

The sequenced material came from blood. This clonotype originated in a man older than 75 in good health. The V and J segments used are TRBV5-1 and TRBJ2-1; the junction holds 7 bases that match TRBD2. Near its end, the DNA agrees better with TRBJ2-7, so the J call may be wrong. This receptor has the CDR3 CASSFSTGGNYEQYF. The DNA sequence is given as TGCGCCAGCAGCTTTAGTACCGGGGGGAATTACGAGCAGTACTTC.